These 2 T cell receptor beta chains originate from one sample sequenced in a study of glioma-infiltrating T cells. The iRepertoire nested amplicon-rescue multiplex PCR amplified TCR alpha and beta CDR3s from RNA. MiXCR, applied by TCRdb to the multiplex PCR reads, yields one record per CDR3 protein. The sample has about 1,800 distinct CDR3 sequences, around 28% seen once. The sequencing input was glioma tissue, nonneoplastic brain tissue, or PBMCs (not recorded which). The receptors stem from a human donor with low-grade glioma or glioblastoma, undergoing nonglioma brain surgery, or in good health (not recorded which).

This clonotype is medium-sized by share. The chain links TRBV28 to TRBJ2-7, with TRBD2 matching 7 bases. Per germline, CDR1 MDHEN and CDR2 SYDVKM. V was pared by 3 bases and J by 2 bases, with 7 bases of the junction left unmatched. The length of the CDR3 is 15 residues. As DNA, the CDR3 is TGTGCCAGCAGTTTTGCGACGGGAGGCCCCTACGAGCAGTACTTC. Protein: CASSFATGGPYEQYF.

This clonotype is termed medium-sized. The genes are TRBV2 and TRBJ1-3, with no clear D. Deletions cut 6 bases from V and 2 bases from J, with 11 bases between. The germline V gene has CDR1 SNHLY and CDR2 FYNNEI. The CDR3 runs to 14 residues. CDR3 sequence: CASRPGSAGNTIYF. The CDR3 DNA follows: TGTGCCAGCAGGCCTGGTAGCGCTGGAAACACCATATATTTT. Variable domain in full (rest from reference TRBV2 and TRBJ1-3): EPEVTQTPSHQVTQMGQEVILRCVPISNHLYFYWYRQILGQKVEFLVSFYNNEISEKSEIFDDQFSVERPDGSNFTLKIRSTKLEDSAMYFCASRPGSAGNTIYFGEGSWLTVV.